These 13 T cell receptor beta chains were all obtained from the same sample, sequenced in a study of prognosis after radiotherapy for stage I lung cancer. Two-round multiplex PCR, the amplification method, yielded TCR beta CDR3 from genomic DNA. For every TRBV and TRBJ gene, a specific primer was used in first-round PCR. TCRdb re-called the multiplex PCR reads through MiXCR, storing one row per CDR3 protein. Counted here are roughly 11,000 distinct CDR3 sequences, 35% occurring once; the ten biggest clones make up around 50%. This material consisted of PBMCs, taken before or after stereotactic body radiation therapy (not recorded which). The receptor source for this set is a donor at least 50 years old with non-small cell lung cancer.

This clonotype was seen ten or more times. This chain uses TRBV19 with TRBJ2-7; TRBD2 agrees at 11 bases. CDR1 and CDR2 (germline): LNHDA, SQIVND (reference sequence). V dropped 9 bases and J dropped 3; count of bases not matched to a gene: 16. CDR3 length: 17 residues. The CDR3, as DNA: TGTGCCAGCAAACCCGGTGGTAGCGGGAGGGCTAGCTACGAGCAGTACTTC. Its protein is CASKPGGSGRASYEQYF.

At least ten counts were recorded for this clonotype. The chain couples TRBV4-3 to TRBJ2-7, with 9 nucleotides matching TRBD2. The germline gives CDR1 LGHNA, CDR2 YSLEER. CDR3 length: 16 residues. The V gene end was trimmed by 3 bases and the J gene end by 3 bases; junction bases not matched to a gene: 9. CDR3 in DNA: TGCGCCAGCAGCCATGAATTTAGCGGGAGTATCTACGAGCAGTACTTC. Translated, it gives CASSHEFSGSIYEQYF.

On this clonotype itself: This may come from a read error, since a much larger clone is one base off. The V gene is TRBV14, the J gene TRBJ2-7; a possible D gene is TRBD1 (5 bases). V lost 6 bases and J 7 bases, leaving 13 bases between the germline ends. Germline V gives CDR1 SGHDN, CDR2 FVKESK. The CDR3 has 12 residues. In nucleotides, the CDR3 is TGTGCCAGCAGAAAAGGGGTCAATGAGCAGTACTTC. Translating gives CASRKGVNEQYF. The full variable domain, with the rest looked up from reference TRBV14 and TRBJ2-7, is EAGVTQFPSHSVIEKGQTVTLRCDPISGHDNLYWYRRVMGKEIKFLLHFVKESKQDESGMPNNRFLAERTGGTYSTLKVQPAELEDSGVYFCASRKGVNEQYFGPGTRLTVT.

V and J are TRBV15 and TRBJ1-5; D not certain. The V gene's germline CDR1 is LNHNV and CDR2 YYDKDF (reference sequence). The CDR3 is 13 amino acids. V was trimmed by 1 base and J by 4 bases, leaving 5 bases between them. The chain's CDR3 is CATSRGKNQPQHF. The DNA of the CDR3 is TGTGCCACCAGCAGAGGCAAAAATCAGCCCCAGCATTTT.

As for this clonotype: The germline gene is not matched at one end of the junction; a read error may be the cause. V and J are TRBV4-1 and TRBJ2-3, with D perhaps given as TRBD1 or TRBD2 (5 bases each). From germline, CDR1 is MGHRA and CDR2 YSYEKL. This CDR3 is built from 15 residues. The chain's CDR3 is CASSQLPGRTERILF. The DNA for the CDR3 is TGCGCCAGCAGCCAACTCCCGGGACGGACCGAGCGCATACTTTTT.

This clonotype was counted at least ten times. The rearrangement joins TRBV5-4 to TRBJ1-2, with unresolved D. This CDR3 has 13 amino acids. The ends were cut back, 0 bases at V and 5 bases at J, with 8 bases in the middle. Germline loops: CDR1 SGHNT, CDR2 YYREEE (reference sequence). CDR3 DNA sequence: TGTGCCAGCAGCTTGGGCCAGATATATGGCTACACCTTC. As protein: CASSLGQIYGYTF.

Points on this clonotype: This may stem from a read error, because a much larger clone lies one nucleotide away. The chain is built from TRBV7-8 and TRBJ1-1; 7 bases agree with TRBD1. Germline V CDR1 and CDR2: SGHVS, FQNEAQ. Trimming cost V 4 bases and J 5 bases; bases outside gene matches: 10. The CDR3 covers 15 residues. For the CDR3, the DNA is TGTGCCAGCAGCTATTATAGGGGGCATTTTACTGAAGCTTTCTTT. Its protein is CASSYYRGHFTEAFF.

This clonotype was seen only a few times. This sequence joins TRBV6-1 and TRBJ1-3; 7 bases are a match to TRBD1. The V and J ends lost 6 bases and 0 bases, in that order; junction bases with no gene match: 2. Germline lookup yields CDR1 MNHNS and CDR2 SASEGT. This CDR3 region has 14 residues. CDR3 in DNA: TGTGCCAGCAGCAGGGGGTCCTCTGGAAACACCATATATTTT. Its protein product is CASSRGSSGNTIYF.

The chain is built from TRBV20-1 and TRBJ1-6; D remains unclear. The CDR3 extends over 14 amino acids. The V and J ends lost 3 bases and 8 bases respectively, with 14 bases between them. Germline loops: CDR1 DFQATT, CDR2 SNEGSKA (reference sequence). The CDR3 DNA reads TGCAGTGCTAGGTCCAGCCTCAAGGATTCACCCCTCCACTTT. This sequence encodes CSARSSLKDSPLHF.

This clonotype showed up many times. V is TRBV7-2 and J is TRBJ2-5; tentatively, D is TRBD2 (5 bases). Trimming shortened V by 1 base and J by 5 bases, and 8 bases separated the two germline ends. Germline CDR1 reads SGHTA; CDR2 reads FQGNSA. The length of the CDR3 is 13 residues. The CDR3 sequence is CASSLGSVETQYF. DNA of the CDR3: TGTGCCAGCAGCTTAGGTAGCGTCGAGACCCAGTACTTC.

Points on this clonotype: Since a far larger clone is one base different, this is likely a read error. The chain has TRBV5-6 and TRBJ1-5, with 8 bases identical to TRBD1. Germline V CDR1 and CDR2: SGHDT, YYEEEE. The CDR3 is 18 residues long. V dropped 5 bases and J dropped 2; count of bases not matched to a gene: 15. CDR3 residues: CASRAGQALRRGNQPQHF. CDR3 DNA: TGTGCCAGCAGGGCGGGACAGGCTCTCAGAAGGGGCAATCAGCCCCAGCATTTT.

About this clonotype itself: Mismatch with germline at one junction end may stem from a read error. The V and J genes are TRBV10-2 and TRBJ2-2, with TRBD2 matching over 10 bases. CDR3 length: 15 amino acids. The germline V gene has CDR1 WSHSY and CDR2 SAAADI. The CDR3 sequence: CASSASGGSTGELCF. CDR3 coding DNA: TGCGCCAGCAGTGCTAGCGGGGGATCCACCGGGGAGCTGTGTTTT.

The chain couples TRBV7-9 to TRBJ1-6; D remains unclear. Germline V gene lookup returns CDR1 SEHNR and CDR2 FQNEAQ (reference sequence). The V end was cut by 8 bases, the J end by 2 bases, with 4 bases between. This CDR3 has 12 amino acids. The CDR3 loop is CASPPYNSPLHF. CDR3 sequence (DNA): TGTGCCAGCCCGCCCTATAATTCACCCCTCCACTTT.